This TCR beta chain derives from a study of CD8+ T cells in alopecia areata. Looking at the study overall: Treated patients received oral tofacitinib, 5 to 10 mg twice daily.

Treatment defined: oral pan-JAK inhibitor, 5-10 mg twice daily. Peripheral blood, together with lesional scalp punch biopsies, was collected from alopecia areata patients. Following extraction, RNA underwent reverse transcription to cDNA, which served as the sequencing template. TCRdb keeps only in-frame clones here, not all; method: immunoSEQ multiplex PCR. Here the sample spans about 100,000 clones, 60% being singletons. V was clipped by 5 bases and J by 8 bases, with 27 bases between them. Germline assignment: CDR1 SEHNR and CDR2 FQNEAQ (reference sequence). The CDR3 has 17 amino acids. General study findings and limits: Higher clonality was seen in lesional scalp than in normal scalp, especially in alopecia totalis/universalis. Patients displayed less clarity in TCR sharing than mice, a finding possibly related to HLA.

A few counts support this clone. The antigen is not known. V usage is TRBV7-9 and J usage is TRBJ1-1; D is uncertain. The TCR originated in a human donor with alopecia areata. Sequenced here: CD8+ T cells sorted from blood, sampled at approximately week 61, from a patient treated with tofacitinib. The CDR3 loop is CASSHSAGRAAELEAFF. CDR3 in DNA: TGTGCCAGCAGCCACTCGGCAGGACGGGCGGCCGAACTGGAAGCTTTCTTT.